This is a list of T cell receptor beta chains from one sample in a study of blood T cell repertoires in COVID-19. TCRdb's table, derived via immunoSEQ multiplex PCR, lists solely in-frame clones and lacks some. Among about 160,000 clones, 80% to 90% were seen once, and the ten largest hold 2.5% to 3%. The source material was peripheral blood. Receptor source: a man aged 55 to 70 with acute or convalescent COVID-19. Each CDR3 is given with its conserved first and last residue. The D gene is left open where the match is weak. Clone size is shown for a subset of rows, as once, few, many or a class of expanded clone.

>TRBJ1-1|-|TRBV12-3/TRBV12-4|TRBD1
TGTGCCAGCAGAGACAGGGGGTCCACTGAAGCTTTCTTT
CASRDRGSTEAFF
>TRBJ1-4|few|TRBV5-1|-
TGCGCCAGCAGCGTTACAGTTTCAAATGAAAAACTGTTTTTT
CASSVTVSNEKLFF
>TRBJ2-1|-|TRBV5-4|-
TGTGCCAGCAGCCCTGACGGTCCTAGCAATGAGCAGTTCTTC
CASSPDGPSNEQFF
>TRBJ2-1|-|TRBV6-6|TRBD2
TGTGCCAGCAGTTGGGGACTAGCGGGGGGGTTTTATGAGCAGTTCTTC
CASSWGLAGGFYEQFF
>TRBJ1-3|-|TRBV29-1|-
TGCAGCGTCGACAAGGGAAACACCATATATTTT
CSVDKGNTIYF
>TRBJ1-6|-|TRBV6-5|-
TGTGCCAGCTCCCCGGGCCCTGCGGGTTCACCCCTCCACTTT
CASSPGPAGSPLHF
>TRBJ2-2|-|TRBV5-1|-
TGCGCCAGCAGCTTGGACGTGAGTGCCGGGGAGCTGTTTTTT
CASSLDVSAGELFF
>TRBJ2-2|-|TRBV30|TRBD1
TGTGCCTGGGACGACAGGGCGCCCGGGGAGCTGTTTTTT
CAWDDRAPGELFF
>TRBJ1-5|-|TRBV30|TRBD1
TGTGCCTGGAGCTCGGCAGGGACAGGGGGTTATCAGCCCCAGCATTTT
CAWSSAGTGGYQPQHF
>TRBJ2-3|-|TRBV5-1|TRBD2
TGCGCCAGCACCCCGAGACTAGCGGGGGCCTCCGATACGCAGTATTTT
CASTPRLAGASDTQYF